The clone carrying this T cell receptor beta chain occurred many times. Arm-PCR of CDR3 regions with iRepertoire HTBI primers generated TCR beta libraries. In TCRdb, the multiplex PCR reads were re-called with MiXCR into one record per CDR3 protein. The table lists about 340,000 distinct CDR3 sequences, around 20% of them singletons. The entry originates in a study of regulatory T cells in long-lasting Graves disease. Germline V gene sequence: CDR1 MDHEN, CDR2 SYDVKM. Trimming removed 6 bases from V and 0 bases from J; junction bases left unmatched: 7. This CDR3 comprises 16 residues. Sample time point: persistent/refractory GD, antithyroid drugs over 5 years with positive TRAb. Researchers made the TCR library from RNA that was extracted from PBMCs. A blood draw put around 9 milliliters of peripheral blood into EDTA tubes.

The chain couples TRBV28 to TRBJ2-4; 8 nucleotides align to TRBD2. The sample was peripheral blood mononuclear cells (PBMCs), taken when the disease was refractory, from a patient treated with antithyroid drugs. This clonotype originated in a female donor with Graves disease. The CDR3 protein is CASRPYSGGAKNIQYF. The CDR3 DNA reads as TGTGCCAGCAGACCTTACAGCGGGGGAGCCAAAAACATTCAGTACTTC. The variable domain in full, completed from reference TRBV28 and TRBJ2-4, reads DVKVTQSSRYLVKRTGEKVFLECVQDMDHENMFWYRQDPGLGLRLIYFSYDVKMKEKGDIPEGYSVSREKKERFSLILESASTNQTSMYLCASRPYSGGAKNIQYFGAGTRLSVL.